The 10 T cell receptor beta chains below come from one sample, sequenced in a study of cytomegalovirus exposure and HLA in healthy donors. The PCR ran on 60 Vbeta and 13 Jbeta primers. Measured with immunoSEQ multiplex PCR; TCRdb has only the in-frame clones, and not every one. The sample carries roughly 80,000 clones, around 72% recorded once. Sequencing was carried out using PBMCs. These receptors came from a woman aged 40 to 50 in good health and CMV-seropositive.

The chain is built from TRBV9 and TRBJ1-1, with D tentatively TRBD1 (6 bases). Trimming stripped 3 bases from V and 1 base from J, with 16 bases between. CDR3 size: 16 residues. Germline V gene lookup returns CDR1 SGDLS and CDR2 YYNGEE. The CDR3 is CASSDRPGQGNTEAFF. The CDR3 DNA reads as TGTGCCAGCAGCGACCGACCGGGACAAGGGAACACTGAAGCTTTCTTT.

The chain links TRBV27 to TRBJ2-5, with 8 bases fitting TRBD1. Germline values: CDR1 MNHEY, CDR2 SMNVEV (reference sequence). There are 14 residues in the CDR3. Trimming at V came to 3 bases and at J to 5 bases, leaving 5 bases not matched to a gene. This CDR3 reads CASSFRTGMETQYF. In nucleotides, the CDR3 is TGTGCCAGCAGTTTCCGGACAGGGATGGAGACCCAGTACTTC.

This chain connects TRBV10-3 to TRBJ2-1, with a possible D match to TRBD2 (6 bases). CDR1 and CDR2 (germline): ENHRY, SYGVKD. The CDR3 is 13 residues long. Trimming pared 6 bases from V and 4 bases from J, leaving 10 bases between. The CDR3 loop reads CAIRPGLYNEQFF. The CDR3 DNA reads as TGTGCCATCAGGCCGGGACTTTACAATGAGCAGTTCTTC.

This chain connects TRBV6-5 to TRBJ1-1; D not certain. V lost 7 bases and J 6 bases, leaving 15 bases between the germline ends. CDR3 length: 13 amino acids. Germline CDR1 and CDR2: MNHEY and SVGAGI. The CDR3, as DNA: TGTGCCAGCACTCAACGGCAGCGGGCTGAAGCTTTCTTT. This translates into CASTQRQRAEAFF.

This clone was detected once. The junction does not match germline at one end; this may be a read error. This rearrangement joins TRBV7-7 to TRBJ2-5, with 8 positions matching TRBD1. The CDR3 is made up of 15 amino acids. From germline, CDR1 is SSHAT and CDR2 FNYEAQ (reference sequence). DNA of the CDR3: TGTGCTAGCAGCCCTTGGACAGGGAGATTAGAGACCCAGTACTTC. This translates into CASSPWTGRLETQYF.

The chain is built from TRBV14 and TRBJ2-4; D possibly corresponds to TRBD1 (5 bases). Germline CDR1 reads SGHDN; CDR2 reads FVKESK. This CDR3 spans 16 amino acids. With 1 base removed from V and 6 bases from J, the gap between germline ends came to 16 bases. The CDR3 DNA follows: TGTGCCAGCAGCCAAGGAGTGGGGCAGGGCTTAAACATTCAGTACTTC. Protein sequence: CASSQGVGQGLNIQYF.

The V call is TRBV4-1, the J call TRBJ2-2; TRBD1 aligns across 10 bases. The junction had 2 bases not matched to a gene; V was cut back by 4 bases and J by 6 bases. Germline V gene sequence: CDR1 MGHRA, CDR2 YSYEKL. The CDR3 runs 14 residues. The CDR3 region has the DNA TGCGCCAGCAGCCGGGACAGGGGACCCGGGGAGCTGTTTTTT. Translated, it gives CASSRDRGPGELFF.

This clone has more than one count but fewer than ten. The V call is TRBV11-2, the J call TRBJ1-3, with D hard to call. V lost 5 bases and J 4 bases, leaving 6 bases between the germline ends. The CDR3 is 12 amino acids. Germline CDR1 is SGHAT and CDR2 is FQNNGV. CDR3 nucleotide sequence: TGTGCCAGCAGCGTTTCAGGAAACACCATATATTTT. Protein: CASSVSGNTIYF.

This chain joins TRBV28 and TRBJ1-5; 7 bases are shared with TRBD1. V shed 6 bases, J shed 1 base, and the junction held 6 bases outside the gene matches. This CDR3 spans 15 amino acids. Germline CDR1 reads MDHEN; CDR2 reads SYDVKM. The CDR3 coding sequence is TGTGCCAGCAGAACCGACAGGGTCAGCAATCAGCCCCAGCATTTT. This sequence encodes CASRTDRVSNQPQHF. Full variable domain (rest looked up from reference TRBV28 and TRBJ1-5): DVKVTQSSRYLVKRTGEKVFLECVQDMDHENMFWYRQDPGLGLRLIYFSYDVKMKEKGDIPEGYSVSREKKERFSLILESASTNQTSMYLCASRTDRVSNQPQHFGDGTRLSIL.

This clone has more than one count but fewer than ten. This chain uses TRBV6-5 with TRBJ1-2, with 8 bases matching TRBD1. The CDR3 extends over 14 amino acids. Germline CDR1 is MNHEY and CDR2 is SVGAGI. V lost 2 bases, J lost 7 bases, and 6 bases stayed unmatched. CDR3 loop: CASSYRGQGGGYTF. The CDR3 region has the DNA TGTGCCAGCAGTTACCGCGGACAGGGTGGTGGCTACACCTTC.